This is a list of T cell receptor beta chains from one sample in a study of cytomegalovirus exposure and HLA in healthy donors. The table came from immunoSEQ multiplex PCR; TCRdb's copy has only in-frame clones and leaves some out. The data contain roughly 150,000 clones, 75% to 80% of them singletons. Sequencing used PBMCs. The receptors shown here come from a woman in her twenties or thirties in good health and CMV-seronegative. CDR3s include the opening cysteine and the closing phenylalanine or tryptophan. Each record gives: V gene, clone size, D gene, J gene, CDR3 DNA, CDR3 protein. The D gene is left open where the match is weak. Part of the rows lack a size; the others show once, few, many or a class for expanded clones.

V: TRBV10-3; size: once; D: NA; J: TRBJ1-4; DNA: TGTGCCATCAGTGAGGGCGGGTCACCCGAAGTCGTGGGGAAACTGTTTTTT; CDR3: CAISEGGSPEVVGKLFF
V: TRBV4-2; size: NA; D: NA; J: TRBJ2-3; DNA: TGTGCCAGCAGCCAAGAGGGACATTCCACAGATACGCAGTATTTT; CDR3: CASSQEGHSTDTQYF
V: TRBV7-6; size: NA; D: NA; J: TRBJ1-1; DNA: TGTGCCAGCAGCTTAAACCAGGGGCAGCCTGAAGCTTTCTTT; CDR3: CASSLNQGQPEAFF
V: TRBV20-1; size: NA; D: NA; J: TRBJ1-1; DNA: TGCAGTGCTAGAGAAAACCAGGTGGCTTTCTTT; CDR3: CSARENQVAFF
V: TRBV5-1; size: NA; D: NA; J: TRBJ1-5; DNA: TGCGCCAGCAGCTTGGTCGCAGGGAGCAATCAGCCCCAGCATTTT; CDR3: CASSLVAGSNQPQHF
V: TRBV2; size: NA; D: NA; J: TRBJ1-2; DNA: TGTGCCAGCAGTGCAGGGTTTAACTATGGCTACACCTTC; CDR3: CASSAGFNYGYTF
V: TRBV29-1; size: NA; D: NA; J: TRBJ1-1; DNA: TGCAGCTCCAGGGTGAACACTGAAGCTTTCTTT; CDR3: CSSRVNTEAFF
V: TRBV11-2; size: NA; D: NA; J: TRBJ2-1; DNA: TGTGCCAGCAGCTTAGTGGCGGGGAATGAGCAGTTCTTC; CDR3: CASSLVAGNEQFF
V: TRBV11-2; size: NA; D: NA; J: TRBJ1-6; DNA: TGTGCCAGCACCAGCTTCAGGAATTCACCCCTCCACTTT; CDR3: CASTSFRNSPLHF
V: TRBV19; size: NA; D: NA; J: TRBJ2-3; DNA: TGTGCCAGTCAGACTAGGAGCACAGATACGCAGTATTTT; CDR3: CASQTRSTDTQYF